These 13 T cell receptor beta chains were sequenced from one sample in a study of molecular identifiers for immune sequencing clone quantification. TCRdb reprocessed the PCR reads with MiXCR, giving one entry per CDR3 protein. The sample yields about 640,000 distinct CDR3 sequences, just under 20% seen once. Sequencing input: naive CD8+ T cells from blood, with Jurkat cell RNA spiked in. Stated subset: FACS-sorted CD8+CD4-CCR7+CD45RA+ naive T cells. These receptors all come from a human donor in good health. Some libraries in this study had Jurkat cell RNA spiked in.

To note about this clonotype: This may arise from a read error, as a much more abundant clone is one base away. The chain recombines TRBV24-1 with TRBJ2-1, with TRBD1 as a possible D gene (6 bases). Germline V gene sequence: CDR1 KGHDR, CDR2 SFDVKD. The CDR3 is 18 amino acids. The V end lost 4 bases, the J end lost 12 bases, and 30 bases lay between the germline ends. This chain's CDR3 is CATSDRADWTEKGDRQFF. The CDR3 nucleotides read TGTGCCACCAGTGACCGAGCCGATTGGACAGAGAAAGGGGATCGGCAGTTCTTC.

This clonotype was seen ten or more times. V gene TRBV7-2 combines with J gene TRBJ2-7; D remains ambiguous. Germline assignment: CDR1 SGHTA and CDR2 FQGNSA. V lost 2 bases and J lost 6, with 8 bases in between. The CDR3 consists of 12 residues. The CDR3 bases are TGTGCCAGCAGCTTATTTACTGGCGAGCAGTACTTC. Protein: CASSLFTGEQYF.

This clonotype was picked up a small number of times. The chain employs TRBV20-1 and TRBJ1-3, with a weak D call TRBD1 (6 bases). CDR3 size: 17 residues. CDR1 is DFQATT, CDR2 SNEGSKA, per germline (reference sequence). CDR3 loop: CNPRGGATLSSGNTIYF. The CDR3 nucleotides read TGCAACCCCCGTGGGGGGGCTACCCTTAGCTCTGGAAACACCATATATTTT.

This clonotype came up a few times. The chain uses TRBV7-2 and TRBJ2-5; a possible D gene is TRBD2 (5 bases). The CDR3 length is 15 residues. With 2 bases removed from V and 0 bases from J, the gap between germline ends came to 10 bases. Germline V gene data show CDR1 as SGHTA and CDR2 as FQGNSA. The CDR3 sequence: CASSLISGYQETQYF. DNA of the CDR3: TGTGCCAGCAGCTTAATAAGCGGCTACCAAGAGACCCAGTACTTC. Full variable domain (remainder filled in from reference TRBV7-2 and TRBJ2-5): GAGVSQSPSNKVTEKGKDVELRCDPISGHTALYWYRQSLGQGLEFLIYFQGNSAPDKSGLPSDRFSAERTGGSVSTLTIQRTQQEDSAVYLCASSLISGYQETQYFGPGTRLLVL.

Many counts were recorded for this clonotype. The chain couples TRBV11-2 to TRBJ2-3; perhaps TRBD1 as D (6 bases). V was clipped by 2 bases and J by 6 bases, with 27 bases between them. The CDR3 sequence is 19 residues long. Germline CDR1 and CDR2: SGHAT and FQNNGV. CDR3 sequence reads: CASSLYPPRRQALGDTQYF. CDR3 DNA sequence: TGTGCCAGCAGCTTATACCCTCCCCGGAGACAGGCCCTAGGGGATACGCAGTATTTT.

This clonotype was detected many times. The chain joins TRBV6-5 to TRBJ1-1; tentatively, D is TRBD1 (6 bases). CDR1 is MNHEY and CDR2 is SVGAGI in the germline V gene. V was shortened by 0 bases and J by 0 bases, with 8 bases between the two germline ends. The CDR3 runs 15 residues. The chain's CDR3 is CASSYSGQLNTEAFF. The CDR3 nucleotides read TGTGCCAGCAGTTACTCCGGACAGTTGAACACTGAAGCTTTCTTT.

This clonotype has a count of ten or more. The gene calls are TRBV28 and TRBJ1-1; D not certain. Germline assignment: CDR1 MDHEN and CDR2 SYDVKM. Trimming pared 6 bases from V and 11 bases from J, leaving 13 bases between. The CDR3 is made up of 11 amino acids. The CDR3 sequence is CASSLDKRAFF. The DNA of the CDR3 is TGTGCCAGCAGCCTTGATAAACGGGCTTTCTTT.

Ten or more counts support this clonotype. At one of its ends the junction is not consistent with the germline gene, which may arise from a read error. V and J are TRBV25-1 and TRBJ1-1; TRBD1 is a possible D gene (5 bases). Germline CDR1 MGHDK, CDR2 SYGVNS. The CDR3 loop spans 12 amino acids. CDR3: CSSSAGDTEAFF. As DNA, the CDR3 is TGTTCCAGCAGTGCGGGGGACACTGAAGCTTTCTTT.

This clonotype showed up just a few times. The chain carries TRBV5-3 and TRBJ2-2; D may be TRBD1 (6 bases). TRBV5-3 is known as an ORF, though its function is uncertain. CDR3 length: 16 amino acids. V lost 0 bases and J lost 1, with 10 bases in between. As DNA, the CDR3 is TGTGCCAGAAGCTTGGTTACAGGGCTGAACACCGGGGAGCTGTTTTTT. Its protein is CARSLVTGLNTGELFF.

This clonotype was seen at least ten times. V gene TRBV7-9 combines with J gene TRBJ1-6; no clear D gene. Germline V gene lookup returns CDR1 SEHNR and CDR2 FQNEAQ (reference sequence). With 3 bases removed from V and 5 bases from J, the gap between germline ends came to 17 bases. The CDR3 runs to 17 residues. The CDR3 bases are TGTGCCAGCAGCTTTTCGGTAGCGGCGGGAGATAATTCACCCCTCCACTTT. It yields the protein CASSFSVAAGDNSPLHF.

There are many counts of this clonotype. The gene calls are TRBV30 and TRBJ1-5; D is ambiguous. Trimming left V 0 bases short and J 2 bases short, with 5 bases between. Germline V gene sequence: CDR1 GTSNPN, CDR2 SVGIG (reference sequence). The CDR3 runs to 13 residues. The CDR3, as DNA: TGTGCCTGGAGTGTACGGGGCAATCAGCCCCAGCATTTT. It yields the protein CAWSVRGNQPQHF.

At least ten counts were recorded for this clonotype. This chain uses TRBV6-6 with TRBJ2-3; the D is unclear. Trimming took off 6 bases at V and 4 bases at J, with 14 bases between the two ends. CDR3 length: 14 residues. CDR1 is MNHNY and CDR2 is SVGAGI in the germline V gene (reference sequence). The CDR3 reads CASSPYGVPDTQYF. The DNA for the CDR3 is TGTGCCAGCAGCCCATATGGAGTGCCAGATACGCAGTATTTT.

At least ten counts were recorded for this clonotype. This chain links TRBV27 with TRBJ2-7; 12 bases agree with TRBD1. Trimming took 5 bases from V and 3 from J; bases not matched to a gene: 5. This CDR3 contains 15 residues. Germline CDR1 and CDR2: MNHEY and SMNVEV (reference sequence). For the CDR3, the DNA is TGTGCCAGCAGTCGGGACAGGGGGCCGGTCTACGAGCAGTACTTC. It is translated as CASSRDRGPVYEQYF.